Listed below are T cell receptor beta chains from one sample, sequenced in a study of T cells and Merkel cell carcinoma outcomes. The assay was immunoSEQ multiplex PCR, and TCRdb's table has in-frame clones only and misses some. This table holds more than 3,500 clones, roughly 92% found once. The sample taken for sequencing was tumor tissue from Merkel cell carcinoma. These receptor sequences come from a human donor with Merkel cell carcinoma. Each CDR3 is given with its conserved first and last residue. The D gene is left open where the match is weak. Size is omitted from some rows. Given values are once, few, many or a class for expanded clones.

>TRBV15|.|TRBJ1-1|.
TGTGCCACCAGCAGAGGCGGCAGGGGAACTGAAGCTTTCTTT
CATSRGGRGTEAFF
>TRBV7-3|.|TRBJ2-2|TRBD1
TGTGCCAGCAGCTTGGGACAGGGCGGCACCGGGGAGCTGTTTTTT
CASSLGQGGTGELFF
>TRBV11-2|.|TRBJ2-7|TRBD1
TGTGCCAGCAGCTTAGATCTGCAGGGGGCGATAGGCGAGCAGTACTTC
CASSLDLQGAIGEQYF
>TRBV5-4|.|TRBJ2-5|.
TGTGCCAGCAGCGCCTTGGGGGAAGAGACCCAGTACTTC
CASSALGEETQYF
>TRBV19|.|TRBJ1-5|TRBD1
TGTGCCAGTAGTATCGGGACAGGCACCGATCAGCCCCAGCATTTT
CASSIGTGTDQPQHF
>TRBV5-1|.|TRBJ2-2|TRBD2
TGCGCCAGCAGCTTGGGTCTAGCGGGGACCGGGGAGCTGTTTTTT
CASSLGLAGTGELFF
>TRBV30|.|TRBJ2-7|.
TGTGCCTGGAGGAGGTCCTCCTACGAGCAGTACTTC
CAWRRSSYEQYF
>TRBV7-3|.|TRBJ2-2|.
TGTGCCAGCAGTGAAGGGTTTAACACCGGGGAGCTGTTTTTT
CASSEGFNTGELFF
>TRBV4-1|.|TRBJ2-1|TRBD1
TGCGCCAGCCACCAGACAGGGGGCAATGAGCAGTTCTTC
CASHQTGGNEQFF
>TRBV7-9|.|TRBJ2-7|TRBD1
TGTGCCAGCAGCTCCGGACAGGGTCTCGACGAGCAGTACTTC
CASSSGQGLDEQYF
>TRBV4-2|.|TRBJ1-4|.
TGTGCCAGCAGGGAAGACAGACCAACTAATGAAAAACTGTTTTTT
CASREDRPTNEKLFF
>TRBV7-9|.|TRBJ2-7|.
TGTGCCAGCAGCCCATCTCTAGCGACCCTCGGCGAGCAGTACTTC
CASSPSLATLGEQYF
>TRBV19|.|TRBJ2-1|TRBD1
TGTGCCAGTAGCTTGGGACAGGCATACAATGAGCAGTTCTTC
CASSLGQAYNEQFF
>TRBV30|.|TRBJ1-1|.
TGTGCCTGGAGTGTTCGTCTGGACACTGAAGTTTTCTTT
CAWSVRLDTEVFF
>TRBV7-8|.|TRBJ2-1|.
TGTGCCAGCAGCTCGTCAGCTAACAATGAGCAGTTCTTC
CASSSSANNEQFF
>TRBV9|once|TRBJ2-2|.
TGTGCCAGCAGCGTAGAGCCCGGGGAGCTGTTTTTT
CASSVEPGELFF
>TRBV28|.|TRBJ1-5|.
TGTGCCAGCAGTTTTTGGGGTCAGCCCCAGCATTTT
CASSFWGQPQHF
>TRBV9|.|TRBJ2-3|.
TGTGCCAGCAGCGAACACATAGCAGATGGCACAGATACGCAGTATTTT
CASSEHIADGTDTQYF
>TRBV2|.|TRBJ2-7|.
TGTGCCAGCAGTGCAGGGTACAAGCAGTACTTC
CASSAGYKQYF
>TRBV7-3|.|TRBJ2-5|.
TGTGCCAGCAGCTTCCTTCGAGCGGGTGACCCCCAAGAGACCCAGTACTTC
CASSFLRAGDPQETQYF
>TRBV30|.|TRBJ1-5|TRBD1
TGTGCCTGGAGGGGACAGGGAAGTCAGCCCCAGCATTTT
CAWRGQGSQPQHF
>TRBV11-2|.|TRBJ2-7|.
TGTGCCAGCAGCTTAGGGGGAGCGACCAACGAGCAGTACTTC
CASSLGGATNEQYF
>TRBV5-6|.|TRBJ1-6|.
TGTGCCAGCAGCTTGGGAGGGGGACAACGGTCACCCCTCCACTTT
CASSLGGGQRSPLHF
>TRBV5-1|.|TRBJ2-2|.
TGCGCCAGCAGCCAACAGTTCATCGGGGAGCTGTTTTTT
CASSQQFIGELFF
>TRBV5-1|few|TRBJ1-6|.
TGCGCCAGCAGCTTCGGGGATCCGAATTCACCCCTCCACTTT
CASSFGDPNSPLHF
>TRBV16|.|TRBJ2-1|.
TGTGCCAGCAGCCAATCGTATAGCCCCTACAATGAGCAGTTCTTC
CASSQSYSPYNEQFF
>TRBV29-1|.|TRBJ2-3|.
TGCAGCGTGTCTGACGGGGGTTATGATACGCAGTATTTT
CSVSDGGYDTQYF